The 16 T cell receptor beta chains below all came from one sample that was sequenced in a study of identical twins. MiXCR, run by TCRdb on the 5' RACE reads, gives a single entry per CDR3 protein. The data show some 590,000 distinct CDR3 sequences, more than 9% seen once. In addition, the sample was reused for a study of yellow fever vaccine responses in identical twins.

The sample taken for sequencing was PBMCs. The origin of the receptors is a woman between 18 and 30 years old in good health.

The gene calls are TRBV28 and TRBJ1-2, with 8 bases matching TRBD1. The CDR3 contains 14 residues. Germline CDR1 is MDHEN and CDR2 is SYDVKM. J lost 8 bases, V lost 7 bases, and 12 bases had no gene match. The CDR3 here is CASTGSATGGGYTF. CDR3 nucleotide sequence: TGTGCCAGCACCGGGAGCGCTACAGGGGGAGGCTACACCTTC.

The chain joins TRBV28 to TRBJ2-7; a weak D match, TRBD2 (5 bases). Germline loops: CDR1 MDHEN, CDR2 SYDVKM. V was cut by 6 bases and J by 4 bases, with 16 bases left in between. CDR3 length: 14 residues. CDR3 coding DNA: TGTGCCAGCAGGGCGGGCGGTGGAAGTTACGAGCAGTACTTC. It yields the protein CASRAGGGSYEQYF.

This clonotype was seen a few times. V is TRBV6-1 and J is TRBJ2-1; no clear D gene. Trimming shortened V by 7 bases and J by 1 base, and 14 bases separated the two germline ends. The CDR3 contains 15 residues. Germline CDR1 and CDR2: MNHNS and SASEGT. CDR3: CASKETLTSYNEQFF. The CDR3 DNA reads TGTGCCAGCAAGGAAACCCTTACTTCCTACAATGAGCAGTTCTTC.

Only a few counts were recorded for this clonotype. The chain couples TRBV7-2 to TRBJ2-1; TRBD2 matches 10 bases. The CDR3 extends over 16 amino acids. Trimming at V came to 0 bases and at J to 10 bases, leaving 9 bases not matched to a gene. Germline V CDR1 and CDR2: SGHTA, FQGNSA. In DNA, the CDR3 is TGTGCCAGCAGCTTAGCGCTAGCGGGAGAGGTAGGGGAGCAGTTCTTC. It yields the protein CASSLALAGEVGEQFF.

This chain links TRBV12-3 or TRBV12-4 with TRBJ2-2; TRBD2 matches 12 bases. V trimming: 4 bases; J trimming: 6 bases; junction bases outside the gene matches: 6. CDR3 size: 16 residues. The CDR3 is CASSYLAGGPSGELFF. The CDR3, as DNA: TGTGCCAGCAGTTACCTAGCGGGAGGGCCCTCCGGGGAGCTGTTTTTT.

V gene TRBV3-1 combines with J gene TRBJ2-1, with TRBD1 matching 9 bases. CDR1 and CDR2 from the germline V gene are LGHDT and YNNKEL (reference sequence). CDR3 size: 15 residues. V shed 6 bases, J shed 3 bases, and the junction held 6 bases outside the gene matches. CDR3 DNA sequence: TGTGCCAGCAGTTTACAGGGGGCCGACTACAATGAGCAGTTCTTC. Its protein is CASSLQGADYNEQFF.

A few counts support this clonotype. CDR3 in DNA: TGCGCCAGCAAGTTGAGGAGCACAGATACGCAGTATTTT. It codes for CASKLRSTDTQYF. This rearrangement joins TRBV5-1 to TRBJ2-3; D ambiguous. Germline-derived CDR1 and CDR2 are SGHRS and YFSETQ. Trimming pared 6 bases from V and 0 bases from J, leaving 8 bases between. The CDR3 sequence is 13 residues long. The full variable domain, rest sourced from reference TRBV5-1 and TRBJ2-3, is KAGVTQTPRYLIKTRGQQVTLSCSPISGHRSVSWYQQTPGQGLQFLFEYFSETQRNKGNFPGRFSGRQFSNSRSEMNVSTLELGDSALYLCASKLRSTDTQYFGPGTRLTVL.

This clonotype appeared many times. This chain connects TRBV7-9 to TRBJ2-7; TRBD2 matches 15 bases. The CDR3 is made up of 17 amino acids. After removal of 5 bases from V and 3 bases from J, the junction contained 8 bases not matched to a gene. The germline gives CDR1 SEHNR, CDR2 FQNEAQ (reference sequence). CDR3 in amino acids: CASSPRTSGGVLYEQYF. DNA of the CDR3: TGTGCCAGCAGCCCCCGGACTAGCGGGGGGGTTCTCTACGAGCAGTACTTC.

This chain links TRBV5-6 with TRBJ2-2, with D perhaps being TRBD1 or TRBD2 (5 bases each). In germline, CDR1 is SGHDT, CDR2 YYEEEE. This CDR3 comprises 14 residues. Trimming removed 4 bases from V and 6 bases from J, with 13 bases in between. CDR3 coding DNA: TGTGCCAGCAGCCCCCGGGACCATCCCGGGGAGCTGTTTTTT. Protein: CASSPRDHPGELFF.

This clonotype was seen at least ten times. This chain connects TRBV4-3 to TRBJ2-2, with TRBD1 matching over 8 bases. J was trimmed by 7 bases and V by 2 bases; bases with no gene match: 6. Germline V lookup: CDR1 LGHNA, CDR2 YSLEER. CDR3 size: 15 residues. In DNA, the CDR3 is TGCGCCAGCAGCCAAAGGGACAGGTACCACGGGGAGCTGTTTTTT. Protein sequence: CASSQRDRYHGELFF.

The V gene is TRBV20-1, the J gene TRBJ2-7; unclear D gene. The CDR3 sequence is 15 residues long. The germline CDR1 and CDR2 sequences are DFQATT and SNEGSKA (reference sequence). The V and J ends lost 3 bases and 6 bases respectively, with 21 bases between them. The CDR3 loop is CSASPPGRVSLEQYF. In DNA, the CDR3 is TGCAGTGCTAGTCCTCCCGGAAGGGTGTCCCTCGAGCAGTACTTC.

This clonotype has more than one count but fewer than ten. The chain combines TRBV12-5 with TRBJ2-5, with D possibly TRBD1 on 5 matching bases. V lost 5 bases, J lost 4 bases, and 8 bases lay in between. This CDR3 has 12 residues. Germline V CDR1 and CDR2: LGHNT, FRNRAP. CDR3 sequence: CASGDSRETQYF. CDR3 sequence (DNA): TGTGCTAGTGGTGACAGCCGAGAGACCCAGTACTTC.

V is TRBV2 and J is TRBJ2-7; D is uncertain. This CDR3 has 16 amino acids. The V end was cut by 11 bases, the J end by 0 bases, with 23 bases between. CDR1 is SNHLY and CDR2 is FYNNEI in the germline V gene. CDR3 nucleotides: TGTGCCGGTGGGGTCAGCGTATCAGGAGTCTCCTACGAGCAGTACTTC. It specifies CAGGVSVSGVSYEQYF.

Only a few counts were recorded for this clonotype. CDR3 nucleotide sequence: TGTGCCTGGATGTTGGAGGGCGGGGAGCTGTTTTTT. Amino acids: CAWMLEGGELFF. The V call is TRBV30, the J call TRBJ2-2; D is possibly TRBD2 (6 bases). The V end lost 4 bases, the J end lost 7 bases, and 10 bases lay between the germline ends. Per germline, CDR1 GTSNPN and CDR2 SVGIG (reference sequence). The length of the CDR3 is 12 residues. Full variable domain (outside the CDR3, taken from reference TRBV30 and TRBJ2-2): SQTIHQWPATLVQPVGSPLSLECTVEGTSNPNLYWYRQAAGRGLQLLFYSVGIGQISSEVPQNLSASRPQDRQFILSSKKLLLSDSGFYLCAWMLEGGELFFGEGSRLTVL.

This clonotype has a handful of counts. The rearrangement joins TRBV6-5 to TRBJ2-3; D remains unclear. Germline CDR1 and CDR2: MNHEY and SVGAGI. The V end was cut by 6 bases, the J end by 10 bases, with 14 bases between. The CDR3 is 12 amino acids. The CDR3 spells CASRTQGHSQYF. In DNA form, the CDR3 reads TGTGCCAGCAGGACCCAAGGGCATTCGCAGTATTTT.

The CDR3 protein is CASSASGGANEQFF. CDR3 DNA: TGTGCCAGCAGTGCCAGCGGGGGGGCCAATGAGCAGTTCTTC. The chain combines TRBV2 with TRBJ2-1; 10 positions agree with TRBD2. CDR1 and CDR2 (germline): SNHLY, FYNNEI. With 4 bases clipped from V and 6 bases from J, the junction kept 3 bases outside the gene matches. The CDR3 consists of 14 residues.